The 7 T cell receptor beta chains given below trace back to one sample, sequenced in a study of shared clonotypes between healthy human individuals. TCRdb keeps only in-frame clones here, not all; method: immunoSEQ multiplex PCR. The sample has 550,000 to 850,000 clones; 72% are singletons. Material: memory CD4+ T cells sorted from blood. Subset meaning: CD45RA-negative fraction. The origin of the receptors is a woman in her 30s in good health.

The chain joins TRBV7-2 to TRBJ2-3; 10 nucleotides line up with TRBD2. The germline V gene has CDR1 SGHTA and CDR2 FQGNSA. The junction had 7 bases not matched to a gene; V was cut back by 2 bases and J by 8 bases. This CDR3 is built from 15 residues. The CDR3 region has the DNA TGTGCCAGCAGCTTATCCTCTAGCGGGAGTCCTACGCAGTATTTT. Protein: CASSLSSSGSPTQYF. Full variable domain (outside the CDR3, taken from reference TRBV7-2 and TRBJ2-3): GAGVSQSPSNKVTEKGKDVELRCDPISGHTALYWYRQSLGQGLEFLIYFQGNSAPDKSGLPSDRFSAERTGGSVSTLTIQRTQQEDSAVYLCASSLSSSGSPTQYFGPGTRLTVL.

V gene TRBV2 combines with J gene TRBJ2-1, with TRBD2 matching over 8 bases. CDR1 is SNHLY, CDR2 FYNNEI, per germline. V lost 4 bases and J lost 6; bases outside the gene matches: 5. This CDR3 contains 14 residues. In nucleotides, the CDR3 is TGTGCCAGCAGTGCACTAGCGGCTGTCAATGAGCAGTTCTTC. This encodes CASSALAAVNEQFF.

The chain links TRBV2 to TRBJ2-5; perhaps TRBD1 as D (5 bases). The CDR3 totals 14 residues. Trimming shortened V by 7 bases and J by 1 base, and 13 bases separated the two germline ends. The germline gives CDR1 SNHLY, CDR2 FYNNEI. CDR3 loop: CASTSLQGQETQYF. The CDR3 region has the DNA TGTGCCAGCACTTCTCTGCAGGGCCAAGAGACCCAGTACTTC.

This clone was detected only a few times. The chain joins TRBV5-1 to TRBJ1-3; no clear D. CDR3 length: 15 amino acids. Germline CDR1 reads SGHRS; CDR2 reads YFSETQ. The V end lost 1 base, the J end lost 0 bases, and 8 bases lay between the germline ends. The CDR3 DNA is TGCGCCAGCAGCTTGATGCCAGGCTCTGGAAACACCATATATTTT. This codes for CASSLMPGSGNTIYF.

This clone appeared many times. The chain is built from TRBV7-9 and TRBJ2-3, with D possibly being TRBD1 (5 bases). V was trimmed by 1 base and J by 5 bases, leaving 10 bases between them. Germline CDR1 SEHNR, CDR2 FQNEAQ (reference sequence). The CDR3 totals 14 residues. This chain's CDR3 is CASSLGRDVDTQYF. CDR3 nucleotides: TGTGCCAGCAGCTTAGGCAGGGATGTAGATACGCAGTATTTT.

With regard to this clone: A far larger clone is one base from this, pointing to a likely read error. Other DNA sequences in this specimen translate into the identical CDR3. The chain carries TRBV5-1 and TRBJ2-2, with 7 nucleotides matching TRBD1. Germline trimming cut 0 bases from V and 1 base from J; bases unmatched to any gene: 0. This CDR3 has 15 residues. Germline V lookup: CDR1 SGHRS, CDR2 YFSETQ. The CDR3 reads CASSLGDRNTGELFF. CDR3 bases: TGCGCCAGCAGCTTGGGGGACAGGAACACCGGGGAGCTGTTTTTT.

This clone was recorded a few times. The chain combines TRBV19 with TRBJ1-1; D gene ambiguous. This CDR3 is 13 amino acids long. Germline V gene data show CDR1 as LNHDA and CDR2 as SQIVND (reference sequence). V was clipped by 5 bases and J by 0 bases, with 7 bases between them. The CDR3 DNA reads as TGTGCCAGTAGTGAATCTCTGAACACTGAAGCTTTCTTT. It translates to CASSESLNTEAFF.